This record concerns one T cell receptor (beta chain) sequence. This clonotype was picked up many times. Its antigen target is currently unknown. Base qualities are not recorded, but no much larger clone differs from it by a single base. From cysteine to phenylalanine, the CDR3 is 15 amino acids long. Left in the record is the CDR3 DNA by itself, 45 bases read in frame from the first base. CDR1 is given as SGHRS and CDR2 as YFSETQ, both from the germline V gene. V loses 3 bases at its end and J loses 4 bases; junction bases beyond the gene matches: 7. This sample stems from a study of identical twins (dated by TCRdb to 2016 to 2018). Concerning the study at large: To test whether fetal clonotypes persist, the study used deep sequencing on TCR alpha and beta repertoires from monozygotic twins, unrelated adults of various ages, and cord blood. To rule out contamination, the twin experiments were replicated at different times with different library preparation protocols.

Library creation used 5' RACE. The reads were generated on an Illumina HiSeq 2000. Template switching added a universal primer binding site, and the final cDNA carried a unique molecular identifier that allowed TCR cDNA molecules to be counted accurately. First-strand cDNA for TCR alpha and beta chains was synthesized from specific primers in the conserved constant-segment region. To control for contamination, each cDNA library was double barcoded with a SMART-Mk sample barcode plus Illumina barcodes. TruSeq adapter sequences and Illumina sample barcodes were added in two successive PCR steps. The Illumina HiSeq platform was used with custom primers to sequence TCR alpha and beta cDNA libraries. On the study's bioinformatics: Unique molecular identifiers were extracted from raw reads with MiGEC, and CDR3 positions were determined with MiXCR. For each individual, recombination models were inferred using an EM algorithm with the repgenHMM and IGoR tools. Shared clonotype analysis was performed with the tcR package in R, normalizing sharing by the product of cloneset sizes. Out-of-frame nonproductive sequences were analyzed to study raw recombination free of thymic and clonal selection effects. The public reads were reprocessed in TCRdb via fastp at Q25 and MiXCR, keeping in-frame beta chains. A single entry per CDR3 protein holds the most common genes and DNA from its merged rows. The V and J calls here are based on TCRdb, not the publication. The sample table records roughly 710,000 distinct CDR3 sequences; less than 7% of these occur just once. In total, the top ten clones hold about 1.8% of the sample.

The full study reports these points: Compared with coincidental sharing between unrelated individuals, out-of-frame TCR alpha sequences shared between twins had an excess of sequences with low generation probability. Recombination models systematically underestimated out-of-frame TCR alpha sharing in monozygotic twins but agreed with sharing between unrelated individuals. Because the same donors could not be followed over many years, the conclusions depended on cross-sectional statistical analysis. The excess sharing between twins in beta out-of-frame sequences was weaker because fewer shared sequences reduced the signal-to-noise ratio. Invariant T cells such as MAIT and iNKT could partly confound zero-insertion analyses, although diverse VJ usage argued against such confounding for most clonotypes. Fewer insertions were carried by abundant cord blood beta clonotypes; a weaker similar trend was observed in young adult naive repertoires, while no such trend was observed in memory repertoires.

All donors were healthy Caucasians. The researchers also sequenced three unrelated adults who were not twins: a male aged 18 to 30, a male aged 50 to 60, and a female aged 50 to 60. Miltenyi CD45RO+ enrichment and human naive T-cell isolation kits were used to isolate memory (CD45RO+) and naive T cells from PBMC. Sequenced sample: naive T cells sorted from blood. In the paper's terms, the cell subset or site label means: cells isolated with a human naive T-cell isolation kit. The V and J genes are TRBV5-1 and TRBJ2-1, with 7 middle bases fitting TRBD2. The receptor was derived from a man younger than 35 in good health. In nucleotide form, the sequence is TGCGCCAGCAGCTCTTCGGGGGGTACGTACAATGAGCAGTTCTTC. Translated, it gives CASSSSGGTYNEQFF. Joined to the reference TRBV5-1 and TRBJ2-1 proteins, this CDR3 gives the full variable domain: KAGVTQTPRYLIKTRGQQVTLSCSPISGHRSVSWYQQTPGQGLQFLFEYFSETQRNKGNFPGRFSGRQFSNSRSEMNVSTLELGDSALYLCASSSSGGTYNEQFFGPGTRLTVL.